A single T cell receptor beta chain is shown here with its context. Its specificity is not known. A single record per CDR3 protein comes from TCRdb applying MiXCR to the PCR reads. The data contain just under 650,000 distinct CDR3 sequences, about 20% of them seen just once; the ten biggest clones take up roughly 0.85%. With RNA at 10%, 30% or 50%, naive CD8 libraries came from around 20,000 to 990,000 sorted cells. This specimen comes from a study of molecular identifiers for immune sequencing clone quantification. Overall study: In replicates, the authors split RNA from approximately 20,000 or 100,000 naive CD8 cells five ways and sequenced four.

Study-level findings and limits: Clones above 20 RNA copies contained over 99% of effector molecules but under 1% of naive ones. Spiked-in Jurkat TCR RNA corresponding to one cell was reported as detectable against approximately 900,000 naive cells.

The specimen was naive CD8+ T cells from blood, with Jurkat cell RNA spiked in. Subset described: FACS-sorted CD8+CD4-CCR7+CD45RA+ naive T cells. This receptor was obtained from a human donor in good health. Some libraries in this study had Jurkat cell RNA spiked in.

CDR3 nucleotide sequence: TGTGCCGCTTTTGGGAAAAGCTACACCTTC. Its protein is CAAFGKSYTF. V is TRBV30 and J is TRBJ1-2; no clear D. Per germline, CDR1 GTSNPN and CDR2 SVGIG (reference sequence). Trimming shortened V by 8 bases and J by 9 bases, and 13 bases separated the two germline ends. This CDR3 has 10 residues.